These 17 T cell receptor beta chains originate from one sample sequenced in a study of T cells in Graves' hyperthyroidism and ophthalmopathy. Amplification yielded TCR beta CDR3 regions, with RNA transcripts as the source. Researchers ran a first-round RT-PCR on the TCR CDR3 using the HTBI primer set. Each CDR3 protein is one row after TCRdb ran MiXCR on the multiplex PCR reads. Of 300,000 or so distinct CDR3 sequences in the sample, around a sixth were seen once. Input material: blood. Receptors were obtained from a woman aged 45-65 years with Graves' hyperthyroidism.

In this sample, this clonotype turned up many times. The chain has TRBV6-2 or TRBV6-3 and TRBJ2-1, with 12 bases lining up with TRBD2. The CDR3 is 15 amino acids. V was clipped by 8 bases and J by 7 bases; unmatched bases: 9. CDR1 and CDR2 from the germline V gene are MNHEY and SVGEGT. The CDR3 spells CASYPSGGAENEQFF. The CDR3 DNA is TGTGCCAGCTATCCTAGCGGGGGGGCAGAGAATGAGCAGTTCTTC.

The V gene is TRBV18, the J gene TRBJ1-1, with D possibly TRBD1 on 5 matching bases. This CDR3 is 13 amino acids long. CDR1 is KGHSH, CDR2 LQKENI, per germline. V dropped 3 bases and J dropped 5 bases, with 10 bases sitting between them. This CDR3 is CASSPIGDTEAFF. The CDR3 bases are TGTGCCAGCTCACCCATAGGGGATACTGAAGCTTTCTTT.

Points on this clonotype: Just one base apart from a much larger clone, this may be a read error. J is TRBJ2-7 and V is TRBV6-2 or TRBV6-3; 10 bases agree with TRBD1. Trimming removed 6 bases from V and 0 bases from J; junction bases left unmatched: 5. The CDR3 extends over 15 amino acids. CDR1 MNHEY and CDR2 SVGEGT come from the germline V gene. The CDR3 nucleotides are TGTGCCAGCAGGACCGGGACAGGGGCCTCCTACGAGCAGTACTTC. As protein: CASRTGTGASYEQYF.

This clonotype was counted between two and nine times. V and J are TRBV4-1 and TRBJ2-3; either TRBD1 or TRBD2 may supply D (5 bases each). Germline-derived CDR1 and CDR2 are MGHRA and YSYEKL. The CDR3 covers 16 residues. The V and J ends lost 3 bases and 3 bases respectively, with 16 bases between them. The CDR3 DNA sequence: TGCGCCAGCAGCCATGTACTGAGGGGCCGAACAGATACGCAGTATTTT. Its protein is CASSHVLRGRTDTQYF.

The V call is TRBV13, the J call TRBJ2-7, with 9 bases identical to TRBD1. Germline V CDR1 and CDR2: PRHDT, FYEKMQ (reference sequence). Trimming at V came to 1 base and at J to 5 bases, leaving 9 bases not matched to a gene. The CDR3 has 16 residues. The CDR3 reads CASSLVSIGTGNEQYF. The CDR3 nucleotides read TGTGCCAGCAGCTTAGTGTCGATTGGGACAGGGAACGAGCAGTACTTC.

This clonotype was seen at least ten times. V and J are TRBV10-1 and TRBJ2-5; weak D call: TRBD1 (5 bases). The CDR3 runs 13 residues. Germline V gene data show CDR1 as WNHNN and CDR2 as SYGVQD (reference sequence). The V and J ends lost 2 bases and 2 bases respectively, with 6 bases between them. As DNA, the CDR3 is TGCGCCAGCAGTGAGGGGGCACAAGAGACCCAGTACTTC. It codes for CASSEGAQETQYF.

This rearrangement joins TRBV19 to TRBJ1-1; D remains ambiguous. Trimming removed 3 bases at V and 2 bases at J, with 16 bases between. The CDR3 has 16 amino acids. CDR1 LNHDA and CDR2 SQIVND come from the germline V gene (reference sequence). CDR3 loop: CASSMMMEQLNTEAFF. The CDR3 coding sequence is TGTGCCAGTAGTATGATGATGGAACAACTCAACACTGAAGCTTTCTTT.

This clonotype was detected ten times or more. The chain has TRBV3-1 and TRBJ2-5; no reliable D call. The V gene's germline CDR1 is LGHDT and CDR2 YNNKEL (reference sequence). The CDR3 covers 12 residues. Trimming took 1 base from V and 5 from J, leaving 5 bases between them. The CDR3 nucleotides are TGTGCCAGCAGCCAAGCGCCGGAGACCCAGTACTTC. Its translation: CASSQAPETQYF.

The V call is TRBV6-5, the J call TRBJ1-3, with TRBD1 as a possible D gene (5 bases). The V gene lost 2 bases and the J gene lost 9 bases, with 11 bases spanning the gap. The CDR3 is 13 amino acids. Germline loops: CDR1 MNHEY, CDR2 SVGAGI. The CDR3 protein is CASSYGGGGTIYF. CDR3 bases: TGTGCCAGCAGTTACGGCGGGGGGGGCACCATATATTTT.

This chain connects TRBV13 to TRBJ2-1, with 15 bases matching TRBD2. The length of the CDR3 is 16 residues. V lost 4 bases and J lost 4; bases outside the gene matches: 2. Germline CDR1 is PRHDT and CDR2 is FYEKMQ (reference sequence). The CDR3 DNA reads TGTGCCAGCAGCTACGGGACTAGCGGGAGGTACAATGAGCAGTTCTTC. Its protein is CASSYGTSGRYNEQFF.

This sequence joins TRBV6-1 and TRBJ1-5; perhaps TRBD1 as D (5 bases). The germline gives CDR1 MNHNS, CDR2 SASEGT. The CDR3 has 14 amino acids. Trimming took off 11 bases at V and 6 bases at J, with 20 bases between the two ends. CDR3 DNA sequence: TGTGCCGGCACCCAATTTCAGGGTGGTCAGCCCCAGCATTTT. Translating it yields CAGTQFQGGQPQHF.

This clonotype was observed at least ten times. V and J are TRBV7-9 and TRBJ2-4; D gene uncertain. The CDR3 loop spans 14 amino acids. V gave up 4 bases and J gave up 4 bases, with 11 bases separating them. Germline V CDR1 and CDR2: SEHNR, FQNEAQ (reference sequence). This CDR3 reads CASSSWQIKNIQYF. In DNA, the CDR3 is TGTGCCAGCAGCTCTTGGCAGATTAAAAACATTCAGTACTTC.

V and J are TRBV20-1 and TRBJ2-7, with 9 bases aligning to TRBD1. This CDR3 has 15 residues. Germline V CDR1 and CDR2: DFQATT, SNEGSKA (reference sequence). V lost 5 bases and J lost 6; bases outside the gene matches: 14. CDR3 nucleotides: TGCAGTGCTGGTTACAGGGGGCATGTCACCGGCGAGCAGTACTTC. Translating it yields CSAGYRGHVTGEQYF.

This clonotype was counted a few times. The chain employs TRBV30 and TRBJ1-2, with 9 positions matching TRBD1. The CDR3 spans 16 residues. Germline-derived CDR1 and CDR2 are GTSNPN and SVGIG (reference sequence). V lost 4 bases to trimming and J lost 7 bases; unmatched junction nucleotides: 16. The CDR3: CAWNLPSRDRARGYTF. CDR3 DNA sequence: TGTGCCTGGAACCTACCCTCACGGGACAGGGCTCGTGGCTACACCTTC.

This clonotype was seen repeatedly, ten times or more. The chain uses TRBV3-1 and TRBJ1-6; 10 nucleotides align to TRBD1. Germline V CDR1 and CDR2: LGHDT, YNNKEL (reference sequence). V was clipped by 2 bases and J by 8 bases; unmatched bases: 6. This CDR3 region has 16 residues. The CDR3 sequence is CASSQRGTGADSPLHF. CDR3 in DNA: TGTGCCAGCAGCCAACGAGGGACAGGGGCCGATTCACCCCTCCACTTT.

This chain joins TRBV4-1 and TRBJ1-2, with a possible D match to TRBD1 (6 bases). This CDR3 comprises 15 residues. V lost 1 base and J 3 bases, leaving 12 bases between the germline ends. The germline CDR1 and CDR2 sequences are MGHRA and YSYEKL. CDR3: CASSQVQGDHYGYTF. The CDR3 DNA sequence: TGCGCCAGCAGCCAAGTACAGGGTGATCACTATGGCTACACCTTC.

This clonotype was seen at least ten times. This CDR3 reads CASTSPSGAFGEQFF. The CDR3 bases are TGTGCCAGCACCTCCCCTAGCGGGGCCTTTGGGGAGCAGTTCTTC. The chain uses TRBV12-3 or TRBV12-4 and TRBJ2-1, with 9 bases fitting TRBD2. The ends lost 7 bases at V and 10 bases at J; junction bases unmatched: 14. The CDR3 covers 15 residues.